The rows below give T cell receptor beta chains drawn from one sample of a study of CD8 T cells in Susac syndrome. TCRdb itself ran the immunoSEQ multiplex PCR reads through MiXCR, one entry per CDR3 protein. Among about 150,000 distinct CDR3 sequences listed, about 95% were seen once. Material: CD8+ T cells from PBMCs. All receptors come from a human donor with multiple sclerosis. The CDR3 runs from the conserved cysteine through the conserved F or W. Fields, in order: D gene, J gene, V gene, clone size, CDR3 DNA, CDR3 protein. The D gene is left open where the match is weak. Size is stated for part of the rows, as once, few or many counts, or as a class when the clone is expanded.

D gene: TRBD2; J gene: TRBJ2-7; V gene: TRBV4-1; clone size: -; CDR3 DNA: TGCGCCAGCAGCCAAGTCGCTAGCGGGCTCTACGAGCAGTACTTC; CDR3 protein: CASSQVASGLYEQYF
D gene: -; J gene: TRBJ2-5; V gene: TRBV27; clone size: -; CDR3 DNA: TGTGCCAGCAGTACCCCGGGGACGCTGGGCGAGACCCAGTACTTC; CDR3 protein: CASSTPGTLGETQYF
D gene: TRBD1; J gene: TRBJ2-5; V gene: TRBV12-3/TRBV12-4; clone size: -; CDR3 DNA: TGTGCCAGCAGCACCGACCGGGACAGTAACTCTCGTGGGACCCAGTACTTC; CDR3 protein: CASSTDRDSNSRGTQYF
D gene: -; J gene: TRBJ2-1; V gene: TRBV20-1; clone size: -; CDR3 DNA: TGCAGTGCGGGGCAGAAGACCAGTGAGCAGTTCTTC; CDR3 protein: CSAGQKTSEQFF
D gene: -; J gene: TRBJ1-4; V gene: TRBV7-9; clone size: -; CDR3 DNA: TGTGCCAGCAGCTTAGGTAGGGACGAACTGTTTTTT; CDR3 protein: CASSLGRDELFF
D gene: -; J gene: TRBJ2-1; V gene: TRBV2; clone size: -; CDR3 DNA: TGTGCCAGCAGTGAAGAGGCGGATCGTTATTACAATGAGCAGTTCTTC; CDR3 protein: CASSEEADRYYNEQFF
D gene: -; J gene: TRBJ1-2; V gene: TRBV7-2; clone size: -; CDR3 DNA: TGTGCCAGCAGCCCATTTGTAAAAGGGGAGGGCTACACCTTC; CDR3 protein: CASSPFVKGEGYTF
D gene: TRBD1; J gene: TRBJ2-1; V gene: TRBV7-9; clone size: -; CDR3 DNA: TGTGCCAGCAGCTTAGTAGCAGACAGGGGGTTTTACAATGAGCAGTTCTTC; CDR3 protein: CASSLVADRGFYNEQFF
D gene: -; J gene: TRBJ2-7; V gene: TRBV10-3; clone size: -; CDR3 DNA: TGTGCCATCAGTGAGTCGATTGAGATGGCTACGTCCTACGAGCAGTACTTC; CDR3 protein: CAISESIEMATSYEQYF
D gene: -; J gene: TRBJ2-3; V gene: TRBV12-3/TRBV12-4; clone size: -; CDR3 DNA: TGTGCCAGCAGCCGAGGACTGCGAGATACGCAGTATTTT; CDR3 protein: CASSRGLRDTQYF
D gene: -; J gene: TRBJ2-1; V gene: TRBV20-1; clone size: -; CDR3 DNA: TGCAGTGCTTTCGACCGAGACAGATCGTATGAGCAGTTCTTC; CDR3 protein: CSAFDRDRSYEQFF
D gene: TRBD1; J gene: TRBJ2-2; V gene: TRBV30; clone size: -; CDR3 DNA: TGTGCCTGCAGGGGGCAAAACACCGGGGAGCTGTTTTTT; CDR3 protein: CACRGQNTGELFF
D gene: TRBD2; J gene: TRBJ2-1; V gene: TRBV7-9; clone size: -; CDR3 DNA: TGTGCCAGCACCCGGGGGGGCCTGGGGTACAATGAGCAGTTCTTC; CDR3 protein: CASTRGGLGYNEQFF
D gene: TRBD1; J gene: TRBJ2-1; V gene: TRBV7-9; clone size: -; CDR3 DNA: TGTGCCAGCAGCCAAGGGGGCGCCCAGGGGGAGCAGTTCTTC; CDR3 protein: CASSQGGAQGEQFF
D gene: TRBD1; J gene: TRBJ1-6; V gene: TRBV29-1; clone size: -; CDR3 DNA: TGCAGCGTTTTGACAGGGGATAATAATTCACCCCTCCACTTT; CDR3 protein: CSVLTGDNNSPLHF
D gene: -; J gene: TRBJ2-5; V gene: TRBV15; clone size: -; CDR3 DNA: TGTGCCACCTCGCTAGCCCAGCGAGAACAAGAGACCCAGTACTTC; CDR3 protein: CATSLAQREQETQYF
D gene: TRBD2; J gene: TRBJ2-1; V gene: TRBV9; clone size: -; CDR3 DNA: TGTGCCAGCAGCGTAGTCAAGGCTAGCGGGGGGAGGTATGATGAGCAGTTCTTC; CDR3 protein: CASSVVKASGGRYDEQFF
D gene: TRBD2; J gene: TRBJ2-1; V gene: TRBV30; clone size: -; CDR3 DNA: TGTGCCTGGAGCATAGCGGGGGGGCGCGAGCAGTTCTTC; CDR3 protein: CAWSIAGGREQFF
D gene: -; J gene: TRBJ2-1; V gene: TRBV12-3/TRBV12-4; clone size: -; CDR3 DNA: TGTGCCAGCACCGCCAGGACCAATGAGCAGTTCTTC; CDR3 protein: CASTARTNEQFF
D gene: -; J gene: TRBJ1-4; V gene: TRBV29-1; clone size: -; CDR3 DNA: TGCAGCGCCCTTGGGGAAAAACTGTTTTTT; CDR3 protein: CSALGEKLFF
D gene: -; J gene: TRBJ2-2; V gene: TRBV5-1; clone size: -; CDR3 DNA: TGCGCCAGCAGCTTGGAAGTTGGGCAGAACCCCAACACCGGGGAGCTGTTTTTT; CDR3 protein: CASSLEVGQNPNTGELFF
D gene: -; J gene: TRBJ1-4; V gene: TRBV7-9; clone size: -; CDR3 DNA: TGTGCCAGAGCCGCTTCAGGTTCGGCTAATGAAAAACTGTTTTTT; CDR3 protein: CARAASGSANEKLFF
D gene: -; J gene: TRBJ1-2; V gene: TRBV19; clone size: -; CDR3 DNA: TGTGCCAGTAGCCTCAGCGCCGGGGACTATGGCTACACCTTC; CDR3 protein: CASSLSAGDYGYTF
D gene: -; J gene: TRBJ2-1; V gene: TRBV4-1; clone size: -; CDR3 DNA: TGCGCCAGCAGCCAAGAGGAGCGGACATCCTACAATGAGCAGTTCTTC; CDR3 protein: CASSQEERTSYNEQFF
D gene: -; J gene: TRBJ1-2; V gene: TRBV3-1; clone size: -; CDR3 DNA: TGTGCCAGCAGCCAAGAACCGGGGTACGGTGGCTACACCTTC; CDR3 protein: CASSQEPGYGGYTF
D gene: -; J gene: TRBJ1-2; V gene: TRBV20-1; clone size: -; CDR3 DNA: TGCAGTGCTTCGAAGTCCACGGACTATGGCTACACCTTC; CDR3 protein: CSASKSTDYGYTF
D gene: -; J gene: TRBJ2-7; V gene: TRBV2; clone size: -; CDR3 DNA: TGTGCCAGCAGTGTTCGCAGCGGCATCCACGAGCAGTACTTC; CDR3 protein: CASSVRSGIHEQYF
D gene: TRBD1; J gene: TRBJ1-2; V gene: TRBV12-3/TRBV12-4; clone size: -; CDR3 DNA: TGTGCCAGCAGCGAACCTACAGGGGCGAACTATGGCTACACCTTC; CDR3 protein: CASSEPTGANYGYTF
D gene: TRBD1; J gene: TRBJ2-2; V gene: TRBV6-4; clone size: -; CDR3 DNA: TGTGCCAGCACCCCGGAACCTCAGGGGGATGGGGAGCTGTTTTTT; CDR3 protein: CASTPEPQGDGELFF
D gene: TRBD1; J gene: TRBJ2-2; V gene: TRBV14; clone size: -; CDR3 DNA: TGTGCCAGCAGCCAAGTCCGGGACAGCACCGGGGAGCTGTTTTTT; CDR3 protein: CASSQVRDSTGELFF
D gene: -; J gene: TRBJ2-1; V gene: TRBV5-1; clone size: few; CDR3 DNA: TGCGCCAGCAGCTTGGCCGGTGATGAGCAGTTCTTC; CDR3 protein: CASSLAGDEQFF
D gene: -; J gene: TRBJ1-4; V gene: TRBV27; clone size: once; CDR3 DNA: TGTGCCAGCAGTTTCAGGGTTGCTAATGAAAAACTGTTTTTT; CDR3 protein: CASSFRVANEKLFF
D gene: TRBD1; J gene: TRBJ2-3; V gene: TRBV19; clone size: -; CDR3 DNA: TGTGCCAGCAACAGGGGTTATACAGATACGCAGTATTTT; CDR3 protein: CASNRGYTDTQYF
D gene: TRBD2; J gene: TRBJ2-5; V gene: TRBV20-1; clone size: -; CDR3 DNA: TGCAGTGCTAGAGATCCCGGAGTAGCGGGGGCTCGGGAGACCCAGTACTTC; CDR3 protein: CSARDPGVAGARETQYF
D gene: TRBD1; J gene: TRBJ1-2; V gene: TRBV5-1; clone size: -; CDR3 DNA: TGCGCCAGCAGCTTCGGGACAGGGGGCGATGGCTACACCTTC; CDR3 protein: CASSFGTGGDGYTF
D gene: -; J gene: TRBJ1-2; V gene: TRBV27; clone size: -; CDR3 DNA: TGTGCCAGCAGTTTATCCACGGATGGTAACTATGGCTACACCTTC; CDR3 protein: CASSLSTDGNYGYTF
D gene: -; J gene: TRBJ2-7; V gene: TRBV29-1; clone size: -; CDR3 DNA: TGCAGCGCAAAAGACGGCCTCAGCTACGAGCAGTACTTC; CDR3 protein: CSAKDGLSYEQYF
D gene: -; J gene: TRBJ2-7; V gene: TRBV11-1; clone size: -; CDR3 DNA: TGTGCCAGCAGCTTCCATAACCTGTACGAGCAGTACTTC; CDR3 protein: CASSFHNLYEQYF
D gene: TRBD2; J gene: TRBJ2-1; V gene: TRBV3-1; clone size: -; CDR3 DNA: TGTGCCAGCAGCCCGTTAGCGGGGGGGATCTACAATGAGCAGTTCTTC; CDR3 protein: CASSPLAGGIYNEQFF
D gene: -; J gene: TRBJ1-1; V gene: TRBV30; clone size: once; CDR3 DNA: TGTGCCTGGAGGGAACACTCGACAGGTGAAGCTTTCTTT; CDR3 protein: CAWREHSTGEAFF
D gene: -; J gene: TRBJ2-7; V gene: TRBV12-3/TRBV12-4; clone size: -; CDR3 DNA: TGTGCCAGCAGTTTATCAATTTATTACGAGCAGTACTTC; CDR3 protein: CASSLSIYYEQYF
D gene: -; J gene: TRBJ2-1; V gene: TRBV27; clone size: -; CDR3 DNA: TGTGCCAGCAGTTTAGGTGGGGGACCCTACAATGAGCAGTTCTTC; CDR3 protein: CASSLGGGPYNEQFF
D gene: TRBD1; J gene: TRBJ1-6; V gene: TRBV29-1; clone size: -; CDR3 DNA: TGCAGCGTGCAAAGGACAGGTCAAAACTCCTATAATTCACCCCTCCACTTT; CDR3 protein: CSVQRTGQNSYNSPLHF
D gene: -; J gene: TRBJ1-5; V gene: TRBV30; clone size: -; CDR3 DNA: TGTGCCTGGAGTGGCGGGATTTATAACAGGGACAATCAGCCCCAGCATTTT; CDR3 protein: CAWSGGIYNRDNQPQHF
D gene: -; J gene: TRBJ1-1; V gene: TRBV5-1; clone size: -; CDR3 DNA: TGCGCCAGCAGCTTGGAAGGAAGCTCTGAAGCTTTCTTT; CDR3 protein: CASSLEGSSEAFF